This record looks at one T cell receptor beta chain sequence and its context. Its antigen is unknown. This specimen belongs to a study of T cells in Graves' hyperthyroidism and ophthalmopathy. General study points: Expanded thyroid clonotypes (above 0.001) were mostly also found in blood.

Subjects aged 18 to 65 presented with newly diagnosed hyperthyroidism of less than 2 months' duration. Amplified TCR beta CDR3 regions came from RNA transcripts. RT-PCR in the first round (using the HTBI primer set) targeted the TCR CDR3. Using its own MiXCR run on the multiplex PCR reads, TCRdb lists one record per CDR3 protein. The sample includes approximately 710,000 distinct CDR3 sequences, 17% of them seen just once. Germline-derived CDR1 and CDR2 are MNHNY and SVGAGI (reference sequence). V lost 2 bases to trimming and J lost 5 bases, with 10 bases between them. The CDR3 has 14 residues. The sequenced sample consisted of blood. This clonotype originated in a man aged 45-60 years with Graves' hyperthyroidism. This rearrangement joins TRBV6-6 to TRBJ2-1; D tentatively fits TRBD1 or TRBD2 (5 bases each). CDR3 amino acids: CASSYPGAHNEQFF. The CDR3 DNA sequence: TGTGCCAGCAGTTACCCCGGGGCCCACAATGAGCAGTTCTTC.